This T cell receptor beta chain was profiled in a study of CD8 T cells in Susac syndrome. RNA, at roughly 0.45 to 1 ug, was reverse transcribed with random hexamers. TCRdb passed the immunoSEQ multiplex PCR reads through MiXCR, listing each CDR3 protein once. The data contain around 190,000 distinct CDR3 sequences, about 95% of them singletons. The CDR3 loop spans 18 amino acids. V lost 1 base and J lost 6; bases outside the gene matches: 16. CDR1 is SGHDT, CDR2 YYEEEE, per germline. This chain links TRBV5-6 with TRBJ2-1; 7 bases line up with TRBD2. Sequencing was carried out using CD4+ T cells from PBMCs. The sequence derives from a human donor in good health. CDR3 protein: CASSLMRDYRFSANEQFF. The CDR3 DNA sequence: TGTGCCAGCAGCTTGATGAGGGACTATCGTTTCTCCGCCAATGAGCAGTTCTTC.